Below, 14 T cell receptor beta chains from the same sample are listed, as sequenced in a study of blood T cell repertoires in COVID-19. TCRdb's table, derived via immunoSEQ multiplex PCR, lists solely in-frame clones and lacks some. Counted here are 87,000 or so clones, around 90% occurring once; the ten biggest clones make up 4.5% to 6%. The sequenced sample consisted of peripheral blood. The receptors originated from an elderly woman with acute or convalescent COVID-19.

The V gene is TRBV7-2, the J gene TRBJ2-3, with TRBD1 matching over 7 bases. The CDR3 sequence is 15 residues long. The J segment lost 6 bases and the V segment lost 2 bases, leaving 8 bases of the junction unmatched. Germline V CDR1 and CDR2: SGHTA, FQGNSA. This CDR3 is CASSLRGQIDDTQYF. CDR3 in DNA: TGTGCCAGCAGCTTAAGGGGACAGATAGACGATACGCAGTATTTT. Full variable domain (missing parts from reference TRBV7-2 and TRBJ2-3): GAGVSQSPSNKVTEKGKDVELRCDPISGHTALYWYRQSLGQGLEFLIYFQGNSAPDKSGLPSDRFSAERTGGSVSTLTIQRTQQEDSAVYLCASSLRGQIDDTQYFGPGTRLTVL.

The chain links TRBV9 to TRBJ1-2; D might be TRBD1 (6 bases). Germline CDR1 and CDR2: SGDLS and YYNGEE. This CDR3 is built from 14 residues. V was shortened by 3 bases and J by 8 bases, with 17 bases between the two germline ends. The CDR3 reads CASSGGHSRGGYTF. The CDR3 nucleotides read TGTGCCAGCAGCGGGGGACACTCTAGGGGCGGCTACACCTTC.

In DNA form, the CDR3 reads TGCAGTGCTAGTCTCGGGGGCACAGATACGCAGTATTTT. This sequence encodes CSASLGGTDTQYF. The J gene is TRBJ2-3, the V gene TRBV20-1; tentative D call: TRBD2 (5 bases). Germline V lookup: CDR1 DFQATT, CDR2 SNEGSKA (reference sequence). V shed 3 bases and J shed 1 base, with 8 bases lying between them. The CDR3 has 13 residues.

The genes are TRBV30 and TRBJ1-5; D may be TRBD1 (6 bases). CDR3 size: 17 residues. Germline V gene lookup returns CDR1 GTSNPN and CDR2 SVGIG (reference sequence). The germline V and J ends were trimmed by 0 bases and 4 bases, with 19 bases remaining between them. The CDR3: CAWSVRVGTGRNQPQHF. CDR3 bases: TGTGCCTGGAGTGTACGGGTCGGAACAGGGAGAAATCAGCCCCAGCATTTT.

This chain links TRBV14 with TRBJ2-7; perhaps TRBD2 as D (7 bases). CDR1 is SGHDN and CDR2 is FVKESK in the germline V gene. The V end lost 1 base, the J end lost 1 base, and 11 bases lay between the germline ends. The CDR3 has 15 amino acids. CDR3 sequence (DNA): TGTGCCAGCAGCCAAGTGAGGGGGGGGTCCTACGAGCAGTACTTC. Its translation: CASSQVRGGSYEQYF.

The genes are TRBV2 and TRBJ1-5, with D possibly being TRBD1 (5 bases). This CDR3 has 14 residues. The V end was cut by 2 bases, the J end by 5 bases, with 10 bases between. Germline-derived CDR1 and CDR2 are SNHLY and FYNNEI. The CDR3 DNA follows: TGTGCCAGCAGTGAACAGGGTCGATATCAGCCCCAGCATTTT. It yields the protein CASSEQGRYQPQHF.

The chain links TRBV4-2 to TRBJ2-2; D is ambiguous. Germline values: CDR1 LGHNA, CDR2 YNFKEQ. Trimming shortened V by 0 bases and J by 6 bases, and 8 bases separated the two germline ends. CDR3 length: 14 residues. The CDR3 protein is CASSQDLGPGELFF. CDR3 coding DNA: TGTGCCAGCAGCCAAGATCTTGGCCCCGGGGAGCTGTTTTTT.

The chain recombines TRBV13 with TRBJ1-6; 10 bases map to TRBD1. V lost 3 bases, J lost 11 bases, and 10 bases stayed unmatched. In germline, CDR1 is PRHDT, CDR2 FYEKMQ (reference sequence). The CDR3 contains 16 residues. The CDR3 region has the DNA TGTGCCAGCAGCTTGGACCGGGACAGGGGTTCTGCACCCCTCCACTTT. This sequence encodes CASSLDRDRGSAPLHF.

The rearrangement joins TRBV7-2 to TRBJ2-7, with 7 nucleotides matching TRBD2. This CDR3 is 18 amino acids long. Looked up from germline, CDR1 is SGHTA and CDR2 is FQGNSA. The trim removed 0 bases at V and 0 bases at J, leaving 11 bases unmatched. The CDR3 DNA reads TGTGCCAGCAGCTTAGCGCGGGGGACTCCGCATGGCTCCTACGAGCAGTACTTC. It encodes CASSLARGTPHGSYEQYF. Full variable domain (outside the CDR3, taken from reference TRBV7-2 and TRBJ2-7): GAGVSQSPSNKVTEKGKDVELRCDPISGHTALYWYRQSLGQGLEFLIYFQGNSAPDKSGLPSDRFSAERTGGSVSTLTIQRTQQEDSAVYLCASSLARGTPHGSYEQYFGPGTRLTVT.

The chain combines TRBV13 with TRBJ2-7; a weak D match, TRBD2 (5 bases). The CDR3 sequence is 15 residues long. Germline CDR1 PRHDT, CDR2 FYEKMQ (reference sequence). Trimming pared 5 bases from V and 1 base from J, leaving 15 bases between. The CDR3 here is CASSPTPGVSYEQYF. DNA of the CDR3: TGTGCCAGCAGCCCCACCCCCGGGGTTTCCTACGAGCAGTACTTC.

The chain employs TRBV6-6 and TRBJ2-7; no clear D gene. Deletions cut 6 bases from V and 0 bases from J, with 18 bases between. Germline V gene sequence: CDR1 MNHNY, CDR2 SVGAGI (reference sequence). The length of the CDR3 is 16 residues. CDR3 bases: TGTGCCAGCAGCCCCGAGACTCCGGTGAGCTCCTACGAGCAGTACTTC. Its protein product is CASSPETPVSSYEQYF.

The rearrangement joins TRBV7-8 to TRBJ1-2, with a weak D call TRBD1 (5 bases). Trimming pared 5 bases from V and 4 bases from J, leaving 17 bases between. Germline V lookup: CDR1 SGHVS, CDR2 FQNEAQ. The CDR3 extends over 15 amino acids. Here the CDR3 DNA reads TGTGCCAGCAGCCCCCAGGGAGGGCCGGCCTATGGCTACACCTTC. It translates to CASSPQGGPAYGYTF.

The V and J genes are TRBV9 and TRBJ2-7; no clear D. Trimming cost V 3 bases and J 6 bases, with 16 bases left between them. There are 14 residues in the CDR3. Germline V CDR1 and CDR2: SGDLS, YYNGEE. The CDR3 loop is CASSAHVPSSEQYF. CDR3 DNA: TGTGCCAGCAGCGCCCATGTCCCTAGTAGCGAGCAGTACTTC.

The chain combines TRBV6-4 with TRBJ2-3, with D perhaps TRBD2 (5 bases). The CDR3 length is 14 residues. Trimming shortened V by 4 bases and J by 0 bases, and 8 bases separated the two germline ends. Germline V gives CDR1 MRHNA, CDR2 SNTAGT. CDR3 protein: CASSASGSTDTQYF. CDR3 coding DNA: TGTGCCAGCAGTGCGAGCGGTAGCACAGATACGCAGTATTTT.